The next 12 T cell receptor beta chains were all read from a single sample in a study of T cell clonality in common variable immunodeficiency. The protocol was immunoSEQ multiplex PCR, while the TCRdb copy is restricted to in-frame clones and leaves out a portion. Observed in the sample are approximately 40,000 clones, none of them singletons. The sample taken for sequencing was peripheral blood mononuclear cells. Receptor source: a person aged 18 to 69 in good health.

This clone has a count of ten or more. The missing CDR3 end, 3 residues past where the read stops, is filled in from the germline J gene. This chain connects TRBV11-3 to TRBJ2-2, with no clear D. Germline CDR1 and CDR2: SGHNT and YENEEA. CDR3 length: 15 amino acids. Trimming left V 5 bases short and J 4 bases short, with 14 bases between. The sequenced CDR3 bases are TGTGCCAGCAGCCTAACTGTTAGTTTCACCGGGGAG. Protein product: CASSLTVSFTGE. The CDR3 in its entirety is CASSLTVSFTGELFF.

Ten or more counts support this clone. The CDR3 end is not reached by the read, which stops 3 residues before it; the germline J gene fills it in. The J gene is TRBJ2-5, the V gene TRBV4-2; perhaps TRBD2 as D (6 bases). This CDR3 is built from 15 residues. Trimming removed 0 bases at V and 4 bases at J, with 12 bases between. Germline-derived CDR1 and CDR2 are LGHNA and YNFKEQ. The part of the CDR3 DNA that was read is TGTGCCAGCAGCCAAGATAACCAGGAGGGAGAGACC. Protein: CASSQDNQEGET. The full CDR3 protein is CASSQDNQEGETQYF.

This clone was counted many times. The CDR3 reads CSALGQGAFGNQPQHF. The DNA read from the CDR3 is TGCAGTGCCTTGGGACAGGGGGCTTTTGGCAATCAGCCC. This chain joins TRBV20-1 and TRBJ1-5; 12 nucleotides agree with TRBD1. The sequenced fragment ends 3 residues before the CDR3 boundary, so the rest is inferred from the germline J gene. After removal of 6 bases from V and 2 bases from J, the junction contained 8 bases not matched to a gene. From germline, CDR1 is DFQATT and CDR2 SNEGSKA (reference sequence). The CDR3 is 16 amino acids.

The table lists this clone with many counts. With the read ending 3 residues before the CDR3 end, the germline J gene is used to fill in that end. The chain employs TRBV5-1 and TRBJ2-4; perhaps TRBD2 as D (5 bases). Trimming removed 4 bases at V and 5 bases at J, with 19 bases between. Germline-derived CDR1 and CDR2 are SGHRS and YFSETQ. This CDR3 region has 16 residues. CDR3 bases read: TGCGCCAGCAGCGAGATCCCCGGGGAGTTGGAAAACATT. This sequence encodes CASSEIPGELENI. The full CDR3 protein is CASSEIPGELENIQYF.

This clone was observed many times. From the germline J gene comes the end of the CDR3, since the read stops 3 residues before it. This chain links TRBV20-1 with TRBJ2-3; 7 bases match TRBD2. The CDR3 totals 15 residues. Germline V gene sequence: CDR1 DFQATT, CDR2 SNEGSKA (reference sequence). CDR3 DNA (partial): TGCAGCGCCCGAGGGCGGGAGCCCTTCACAGATACG. Protein: CSARGREPFTDT. The complete CDR3 reads CSARGREPFTDTQYF.

This clone has ten or more counts. The read ends 3 residues shy of where the CDR3 ends; the end is completed using the germline J gene. This chain connects TRBV5-1 to TRBJ2-5; D unresolved. Germline-derived CDR1 and CDR2 are SGHRS and YFSETQ. The CDR3 is 13 residues long. Trimming removed 5 bases at V and 4 bases at J, with 12 bases between. Here the CDR3 reads CASRLTSSETQYF. The CDR3 DNA, read in part, is TGCGCCAGCAGGTTGACAAGTTCAGAGACC.

In its sample, this clone was seen many times. The read ends 3 residues shy of where the CDR3 ends; the end is completed using the germline J gene. This chain uses TRBV9 with TRBJ2-1; D possibly corresponds to TRBD1 (5 bases). Trimming removed 0 bases from V and 9 bases from J, with 16 bases in between. This CDR3 has 15 residues. Germline CDR1 and CDR2: SGDLS and YYNGEE. CDR3 DNA (partial): TGTGCCAGCAGCGTAGAGGCCAGGGTCGATGGTGAG. Protein: CASSVEARVDGE. The full CDR3 is CASSVEARVDGEQFF.

This clone was seen repeatedly, ten times or more. Read coverage stops 3 residues before the CDR3 terminus; the germline J gene supplies the remainder. V and J are TRBV5-1 and TRBJ2-3, with 11 bases aligning to TRBD2. Germline V lookup: CDR1 SGHRS, CDR2 YFSETQ. The CDR3 has 16 residues. The junction had 6 bases not matched to a gene; V was cut back by 4 bases and J by 2 bases. Incomplete CDR3 DNA: TGCGCCAGCAGCACCTTAGCGGGAGGGAACACAGATACG. Residues: CASSTLAGGNTDT. The entire CDR3 is CASSTLAGGNTDTQYF.

This clone was recorded at least ten times. The CDR3 end falls 3 residues outside the read, so it is completed with the germline J gene. The chain couples TRBV5-6 to TRBJ2-7, with 8 bases fitting TRBD2. V trimming: 4 bases; J trimming: 3 bases; junction bases outside the gene matches: 6. Germline V lookup: CDR1 SGHDT, CDR2 YYEEEE. There are 14 residues in the CDR3. CDR3 sequence reads: CASSIGLAYYEQYF. Partial CDR3 DNA: TGTGCCAGCAGCATCGGACTAGCCTACTACGAG.

This clone has a count of ten or more. The read is 3 residues too short to cover the CDR3 end, so that end is filled in from the germline J gene. The rearrangement uses TRBV29-1 and TRBJ1-1, with D tentatively TRBD1 (6 bases). Trimming removed 0 bases from V and 1 base from J, with 9 bases in between. Germline loops: CDR1 SQVTM, CDR2 ANQGSEA. The CDR3 runs to 14 residues. The CDR3 DNA, read in part, is TGCAGCGTTGAAGACGGGGGGGCGAACACTGAA. Its translation: CSVEDGGANTE. Given in full, the CDR3 is CSVEDGGANTEAFF.

At least ten counts were recorded for this clone. The read gets to within 3 residues of the CDR3 end, and the germline J gene fills in the rest. This sequence joins TRBV6-1 and TRBJ2-7; 12 nucleotides match TRBD2. V dropped 1 base and J dropped 5; count of bases not matched to a gene: 9. The CDR3 runs 17 residues. CDR1 is MNHNS and CDR2 is SASEGT in the germline V gene. CDR3 DNA, as far as it was read: TGTGCCAGCAGTGAAGTAACTACTCTAGCGGGAGGGCACGAG. This translates into CASSEVTTLAGGHE. The whole CDR3 sequence is CASSEVTTLAGGHEQYF.

Many counts were recorded for this clone. The sequenced fragment ends 3 residues before the CDR3 boundary, so the rest is inferred from the germline J gene. The chain is built from TRBV5-4 and TRBJ2-1; D is unclear. The CDR3 has 14 residues. V dropped 0 bases and J dropped 4 bases, with 8 bases sitting between them. Germline V gene lookup returns CDR1 SGHNT and CDR2 YYREEE (reference sequence). Here the CDR3 reads CASSLGRRYNEQFF. The part of the CDR3 DNA that was read is TGTGCCAGCAGCTTGGGACGGCGGTACAATGAG.